This T cell receptor beta chain was captured by sequencing in a study of T cell repertoires in cytomegalovirus infection. Overall study: Public TCR beta signatures were indicative of both CMV infection and a matching HLA type. Findings and limits, study-wide: The study found HLA-C-restricted CMV-specific TCR beta clonotypes dominating the ex vivo response. People with CMV and the relevant HLA were identified by cumulative public TCR beta family frequency.

There are 13 residues in the CDR3. Trimming pared 8 bases from V and 8 bases from J, leaving 16 bases between. Per the germline V gene, CDR1 is SGHAT and CDR2 is FQNNGV. To note about this clonotype: Its antigen is still unknown.

TCRdb recomputed calls from the reads with MiXCR, one row per CDR3 protein. The data hold more than 200,000 distinct CDR3 sequences, with roughly 10% observed a single time. Input material: PBMCs. The chain carries TRBV11-2 and TRBJ2-1; D could derive from TRBD1 or TRBD2 (6 bases each). This receptor was obtained from a human donor in good health (CMV status not recorded). Some clones in this sample may be carry-over from other donors' samples. This CDR3 reads CASGLGGLDEQFF. CDR3 sequence (DNA): TGTGCCAGCGGGCTCGGGGGCCTGGATGAGCAGTTCTTC.